This T cell receptor (beta chain) comes out of a study of technical replicates of blood from a few donors. V lost 4 bases to trimming and J lost 4 bases; unmatched junction nucleotides: 9. Germline-derived CDR1 and CDR2 are MGHRA and YSYEKL. This CDR3 spans 18 amino acids. Repertoires were generated with immunoSEQ multiplex PCR, while TCRdb's copy carries only in-frame clones and drops some. The sample has just under 45,000 clones; 96% are singletons. This chain uses TRBV4-1 with TRBJ2-1, with 14 positions matching TRBD2. The sequenced material came from T cells isolated from PBMCs. This clonotype originated in a human donor in good health. CDR3 region: CASSLFPGTSGGYNEQFF. Written as DNA, the CDR3 is TGCGCCAGCAGCCTCTTCCCCGGGACTAGCGGGGGATACAATGAGCAGTTCTTC.